This T cell receptor beta chain came from a study of OX40 agonist ivuxolimab in advanced cancers. Background on the study: As their treatment, patients were administered ivuxolimab, an agonistic anti-OX40 (CD134) antibody. Whole-study findings and limits: CD8+ T cells were the subset that, on average, had more expanded clones than CD4+. Among the lowest peripheral clonal expansion occurred in 0.1-3.0 mg/kg partial responders. Some nonresponders also had low normalized T-cell clonal expansion.

The repertoire was sequenced with immunoSEQ multiplex PCR; TCRdb's copy has only in-frame clones and lacks some. The repertoire holds about 77,000 clones, with around 87% as singletons. In its sample, this clone was seen a few times. Its antigen is not known. The material was CD4+ or CD8+ T cells sorted from blood, obtained in a trial of the OX40 agonist ivuxolimab. The sequence came from an adult with an advanced solid tumor such as melanoma, head and neck, liver or kidney cancer.

CDR3 in amino acids: CGSQRGGGFTGELFF. The CDR3 region has the DNA TGTGGTAGCCAACGGGGAGGGGGTTTCACCGGGGAGCTGTTTTTT. This rearrangement joins TRBV28 to TRBJ2-2; TRBD2 might be the D (7 bases). This CDR3 is 15 amino acids long. Germline-derived CDR1 and CDR2 are MDHEN and SYDVKM.